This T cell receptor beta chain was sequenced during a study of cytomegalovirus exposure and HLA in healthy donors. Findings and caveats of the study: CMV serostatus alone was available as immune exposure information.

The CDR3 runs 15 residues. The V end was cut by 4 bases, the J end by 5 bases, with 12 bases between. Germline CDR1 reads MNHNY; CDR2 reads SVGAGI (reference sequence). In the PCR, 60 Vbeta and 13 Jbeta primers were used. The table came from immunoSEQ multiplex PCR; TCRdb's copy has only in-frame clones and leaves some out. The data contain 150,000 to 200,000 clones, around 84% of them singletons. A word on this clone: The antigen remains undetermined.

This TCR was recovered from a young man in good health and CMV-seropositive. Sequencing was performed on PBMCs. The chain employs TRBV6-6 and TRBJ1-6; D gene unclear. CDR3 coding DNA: TGTGCCAGCAGTTTCGCAGGCAACGATAATTCACCCCTCCACTTT. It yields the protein CASSFAGNDNSPLHF.